The present entry profiles one T cell receptor beta chain with its context. The source of the sample is a study of blood T cells in healthy people across ages. CDR3 size: 15 residues. Germline V gives CDR1 SGHDT, CDR2 YYEEEE. The ends lost 1 base at V and 5 bases at J; junction bases unmatched: 7. Extraction yielded at least 5 micrograms of total RNA per sample. Primed by a sample-barcoded 5' primer and a J-beta primer mix, a second PCR proceeded for 7 to 11 cycles. In TCRdb, the 5' RACE reads were re-called with MiXCR into one record per CDR3 protein. In the table there are over 500,000 distinct CDR3 sequences, 45% to 60% of which are singletons.

This chain uses TRBV5-6 with TRBJ2-3; 7 bases map to TRBD2. The sample comprised blood. This clonotype was obtained from an elderly woman in good health. Here the CDR3 DNA reads TGTGCCAGCAGCTTGTTGAGGGAGGGAGGAGATACGCAGTATTTT. Residues: CASSLLREGGDTQYF.